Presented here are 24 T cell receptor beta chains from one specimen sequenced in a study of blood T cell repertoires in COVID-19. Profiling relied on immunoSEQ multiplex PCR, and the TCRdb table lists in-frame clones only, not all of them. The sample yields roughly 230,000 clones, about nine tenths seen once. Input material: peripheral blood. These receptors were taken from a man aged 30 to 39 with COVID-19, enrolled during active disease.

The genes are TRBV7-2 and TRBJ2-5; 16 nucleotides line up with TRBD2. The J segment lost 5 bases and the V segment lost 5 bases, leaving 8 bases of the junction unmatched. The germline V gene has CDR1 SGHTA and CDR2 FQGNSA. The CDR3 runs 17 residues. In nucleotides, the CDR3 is TGTGCCAGCAGCCAAGGGACTAGCGGGGGGGCACGGGAGACCCAGTACTTC. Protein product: CASSQGTSGGARETQYF. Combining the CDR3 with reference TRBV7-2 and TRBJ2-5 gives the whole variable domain GAGVSQSPSNKVTEKGKDVELRCDPISGHTALYWYRQSLGQGLEFLIYFQGNSAPDKSGLPSDRFSAERTGGSVSTLTIQRTQQEDSAVYLCASSQGTSGGARETQYFGPGTRLLVL.

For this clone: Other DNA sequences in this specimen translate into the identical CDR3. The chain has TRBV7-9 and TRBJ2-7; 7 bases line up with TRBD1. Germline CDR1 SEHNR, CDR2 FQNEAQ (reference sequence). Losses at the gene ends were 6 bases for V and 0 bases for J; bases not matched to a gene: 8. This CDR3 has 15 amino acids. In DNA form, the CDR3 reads TGTGCCAGCAGTTTACCGGGACAGAGCTCCTACGAGCAGTACTTC. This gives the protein CASSLPGQSSYEQYF.

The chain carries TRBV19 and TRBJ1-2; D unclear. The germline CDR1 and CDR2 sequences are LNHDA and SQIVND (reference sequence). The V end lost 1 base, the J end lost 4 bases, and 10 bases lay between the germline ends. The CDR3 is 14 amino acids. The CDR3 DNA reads TGTGCCAGTAGTATAGGTGACGGAGGCTATGGCTACACCTTC. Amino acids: CASSIGDGGYGYTF.

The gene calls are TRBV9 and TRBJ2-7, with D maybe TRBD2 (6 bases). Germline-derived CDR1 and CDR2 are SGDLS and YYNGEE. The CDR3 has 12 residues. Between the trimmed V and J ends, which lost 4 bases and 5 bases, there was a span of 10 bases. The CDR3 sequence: CASSPGTHEQYF. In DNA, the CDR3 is TGTGCCAGCAGCCCCGGGACTCACGAGCAGTACTTC.

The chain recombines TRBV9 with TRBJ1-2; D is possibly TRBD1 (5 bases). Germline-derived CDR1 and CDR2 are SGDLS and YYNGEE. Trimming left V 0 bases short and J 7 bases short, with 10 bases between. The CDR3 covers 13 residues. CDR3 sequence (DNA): TGTGCCAGCAGCGTAGAGGGGTTCTCTGGCTACACCTTC. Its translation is CASSVEGFSGYTF.

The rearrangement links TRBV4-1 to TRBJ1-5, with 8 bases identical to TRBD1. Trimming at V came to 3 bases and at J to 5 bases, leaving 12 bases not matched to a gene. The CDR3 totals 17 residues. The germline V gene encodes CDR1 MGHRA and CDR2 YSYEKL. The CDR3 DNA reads TGCGCCAGCAGCCAGATACCGGGACAGGTGGGGTATCAGCCCCAGCATTTT. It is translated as CASSQIPGQVGYQPQHF.

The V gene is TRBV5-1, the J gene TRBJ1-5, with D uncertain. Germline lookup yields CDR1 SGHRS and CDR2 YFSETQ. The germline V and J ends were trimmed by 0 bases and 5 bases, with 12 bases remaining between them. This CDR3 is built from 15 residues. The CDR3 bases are TGCGCCAGCAGCTTGGGCGTCGCGGGAGATCAGCCCCAGCATTTT. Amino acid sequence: CASSLGVAGDQPQHF.

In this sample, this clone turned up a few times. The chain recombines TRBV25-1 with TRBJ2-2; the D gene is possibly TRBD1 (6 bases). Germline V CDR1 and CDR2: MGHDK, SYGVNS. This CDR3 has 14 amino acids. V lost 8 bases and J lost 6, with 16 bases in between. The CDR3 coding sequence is TGTGCCAGCTCTCCCAGGGGAGCGGCCGGGGAGCTGTTTTTT. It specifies CASSPRGAAGELFF.

The CDR3 here is CASSPSEDTQYF. CDR3 DNA sequence: TGTGCCAGCAGCCCTTCGGAGGATACGCAGTATTTT. The chain combines TRBV5-6 with TRBJ2-3; D remains unclear. Germline CDR1 and CDR2: SGHDT and YYEEEE. Trimming removed 4 bases from V and 6 bases from J, with 9 bases in between. The CDR3 length is 12 residues. Supplemented by reference TRBV5-6 and TRBJ2-3, the full variable domain reads DAGVTQSPTHLIKTRGQQVTLRCSPKSGHDTVSWYQQALGQGPQFIFQYYEEEERQRGNFPDRFSGHQFPNYSSELNVNALLLGDSALYLCASSPSEDTQYFGPGTRLTVL.

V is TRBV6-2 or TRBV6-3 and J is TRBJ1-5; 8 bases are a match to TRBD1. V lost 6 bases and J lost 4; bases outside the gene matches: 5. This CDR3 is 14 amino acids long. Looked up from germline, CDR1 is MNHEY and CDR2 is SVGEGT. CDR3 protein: CASSSGQGNQPQHF. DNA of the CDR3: TGTGCCAGCAGCTCCGGACAGGGAAATCAGCCCCAGCATTTT.

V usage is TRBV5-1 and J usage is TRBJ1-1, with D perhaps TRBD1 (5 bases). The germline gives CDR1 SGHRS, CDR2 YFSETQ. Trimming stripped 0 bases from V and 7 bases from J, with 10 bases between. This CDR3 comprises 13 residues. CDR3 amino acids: CASSLDGRGEAFF. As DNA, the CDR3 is TGCGCCAGCAGCTTGGACGGTAGGGGTGAAGCTTTCTTT.

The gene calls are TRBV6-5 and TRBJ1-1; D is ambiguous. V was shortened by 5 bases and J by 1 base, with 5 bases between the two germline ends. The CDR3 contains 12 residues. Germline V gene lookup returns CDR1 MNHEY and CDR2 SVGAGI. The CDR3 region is CASSPRNTEAFF. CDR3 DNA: TGTGCCAGCAGTCCCAGGAACACTGAAGCTTTCTTT.

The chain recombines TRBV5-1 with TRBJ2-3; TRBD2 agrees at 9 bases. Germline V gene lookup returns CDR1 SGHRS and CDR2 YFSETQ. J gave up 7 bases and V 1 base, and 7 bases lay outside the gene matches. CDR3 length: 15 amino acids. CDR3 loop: CASSLSAGGLNTQYF. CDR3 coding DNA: TGCGCCAGCAGCTTGTCAGCGGGGGGCCTAAATACGCAGTATTTT.

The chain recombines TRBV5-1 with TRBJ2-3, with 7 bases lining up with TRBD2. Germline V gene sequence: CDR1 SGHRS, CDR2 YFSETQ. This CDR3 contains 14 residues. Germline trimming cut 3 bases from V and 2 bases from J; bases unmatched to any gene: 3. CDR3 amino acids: CASSSGLDTDTQYF. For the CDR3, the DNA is TGCGCCAGCAGCTCCGGACTAGACACAGATACGCAGTATTTT.

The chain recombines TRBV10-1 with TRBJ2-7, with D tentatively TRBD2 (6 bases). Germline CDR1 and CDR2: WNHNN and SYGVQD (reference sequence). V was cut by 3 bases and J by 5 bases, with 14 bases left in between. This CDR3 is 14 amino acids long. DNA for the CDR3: TGCGCCAGCAGTGACCCCCAGCGCGGGGACGAGCAGTACTTC. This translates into CASSDPQRGDEQYF.

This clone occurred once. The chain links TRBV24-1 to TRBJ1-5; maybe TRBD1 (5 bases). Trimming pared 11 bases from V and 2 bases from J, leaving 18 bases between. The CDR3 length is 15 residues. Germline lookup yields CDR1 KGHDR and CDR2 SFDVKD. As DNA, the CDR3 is TGTGCCATACAACCTCAGGGTGAAGGCAATCAGCCCCAGCATTTT. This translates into CAIQPQGEGNQPQHF.

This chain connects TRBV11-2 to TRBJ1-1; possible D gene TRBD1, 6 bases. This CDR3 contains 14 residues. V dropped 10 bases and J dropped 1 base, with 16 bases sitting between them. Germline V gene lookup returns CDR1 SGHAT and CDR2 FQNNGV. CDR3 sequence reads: CATGQGLGNTEAFF. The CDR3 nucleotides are TGTGCCACCGGGCAGGGGCTGGGGAACACTGAAGCTTTCTTT.

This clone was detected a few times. The CDR3 region is CASSFAWLGTGVTEAFF. In DNA, the CDR3 is TGTGCCAGCAGCTTCGCCTGGCTCGGGACAGGGGTCACTGAAGCTTTCTTT. The chain carries TRBV7-2 and TRBJ1-1, with 10 bases fitting TRBD1. This CDR3 region has 17 residues. J lost 4 bases, V lost 3 bases, and 11 bases had no gene match. The germline V gene has CDR1 SGHTA and CDR2 FQGNSA.

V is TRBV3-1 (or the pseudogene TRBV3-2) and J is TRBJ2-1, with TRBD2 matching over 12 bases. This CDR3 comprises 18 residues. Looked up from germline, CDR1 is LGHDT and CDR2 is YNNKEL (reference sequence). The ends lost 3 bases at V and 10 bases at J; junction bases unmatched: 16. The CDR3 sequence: CASSHNPQTSGGGEEQFF. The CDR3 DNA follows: TGTGCCAGCAGCCACAATCCACAGACTAGCGGGGGAGGAGAGGAGCAGTTCTTC.

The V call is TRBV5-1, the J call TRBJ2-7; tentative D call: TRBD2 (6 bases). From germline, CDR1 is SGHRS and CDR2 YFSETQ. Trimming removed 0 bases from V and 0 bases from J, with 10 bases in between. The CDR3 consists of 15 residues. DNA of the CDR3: TGCGCCAGCAGCTTGGCCGGGGGTAGCTCCTACGAGCAGTACTTC. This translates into CASSLAGGSSYEQYF.

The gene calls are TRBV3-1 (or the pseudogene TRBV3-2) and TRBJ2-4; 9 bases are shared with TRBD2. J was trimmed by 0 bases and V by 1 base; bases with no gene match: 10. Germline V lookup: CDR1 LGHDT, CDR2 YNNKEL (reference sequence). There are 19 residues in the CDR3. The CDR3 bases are TGTGCCAGCAGCCAAGTCCCAGCGGGGGGTTTCATAGCCAAAAACATTCAGTACTTC. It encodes CASSQVPAGGFIAKNIQYF.

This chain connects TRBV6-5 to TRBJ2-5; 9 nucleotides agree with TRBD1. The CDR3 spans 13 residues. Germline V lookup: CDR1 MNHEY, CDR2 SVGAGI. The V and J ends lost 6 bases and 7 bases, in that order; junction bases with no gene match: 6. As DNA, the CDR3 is TGTGCCAGCAGAGGACAGGGGCCGGCGACCCAGTACTTC. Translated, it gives CASRGQGPATQYF.

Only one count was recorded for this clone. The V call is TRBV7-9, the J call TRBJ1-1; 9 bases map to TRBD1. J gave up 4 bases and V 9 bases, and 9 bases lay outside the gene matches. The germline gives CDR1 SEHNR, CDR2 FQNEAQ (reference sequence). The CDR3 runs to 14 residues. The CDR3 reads CASRDRVESTEAFF. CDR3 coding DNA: TGTGCCAGTAGGGACAGGGTGGAGAGCACTGAAGCTTTCTTT.

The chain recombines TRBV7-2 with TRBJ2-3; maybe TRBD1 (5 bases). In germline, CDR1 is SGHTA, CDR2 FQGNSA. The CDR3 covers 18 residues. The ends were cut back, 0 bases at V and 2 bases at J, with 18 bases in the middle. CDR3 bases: TGTGCCAGCAGCTTAGCTGGTATCGCAGGGCCGGACACAGATACGCAGTATTTT. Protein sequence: CASSLAGIAGPDTDTQYF.